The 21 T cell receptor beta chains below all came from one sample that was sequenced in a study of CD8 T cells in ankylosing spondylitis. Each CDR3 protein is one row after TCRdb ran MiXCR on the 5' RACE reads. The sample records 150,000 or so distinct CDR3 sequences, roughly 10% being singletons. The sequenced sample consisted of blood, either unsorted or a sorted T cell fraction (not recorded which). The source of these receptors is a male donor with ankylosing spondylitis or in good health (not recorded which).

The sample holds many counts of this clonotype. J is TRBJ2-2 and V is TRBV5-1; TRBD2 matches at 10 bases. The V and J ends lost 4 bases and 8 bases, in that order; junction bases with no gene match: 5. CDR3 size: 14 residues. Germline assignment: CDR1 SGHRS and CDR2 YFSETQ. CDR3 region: CASSGTSVTGELFF. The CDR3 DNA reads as TGCGCCAGCAGCGGGACTAGCGTGACGGGGGAGCTGTTTTTT.

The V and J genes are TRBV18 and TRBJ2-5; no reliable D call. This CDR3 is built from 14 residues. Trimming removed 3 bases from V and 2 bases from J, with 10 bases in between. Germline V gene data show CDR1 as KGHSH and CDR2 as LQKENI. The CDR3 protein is CASSPSNVQETQYF. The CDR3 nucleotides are TGTGCCAGCTCACCGTCTAACGTTCAAGAGACCCAGTACTTC.

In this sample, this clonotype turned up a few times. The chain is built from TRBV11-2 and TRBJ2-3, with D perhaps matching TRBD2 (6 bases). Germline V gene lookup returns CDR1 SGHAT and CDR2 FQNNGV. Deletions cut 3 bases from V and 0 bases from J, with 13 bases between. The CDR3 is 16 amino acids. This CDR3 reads CASSFAPGLSTDTQYF. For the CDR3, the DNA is TGTGCCAGCAGCTTTGCCCCGGGACTGAGCACAGATACGCAGTATTTT. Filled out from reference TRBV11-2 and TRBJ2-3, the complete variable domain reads EAGVAQSPRYKIIEKRQSVAFWCNPISGHATLYWYQQILGQGPKLLIQFQNNGVVDDSQLPKDRFSAERLKGVDSTLKIQPAKLEDSAVYLCASSFAPGLSTDTQYFGPGTRLTVL.

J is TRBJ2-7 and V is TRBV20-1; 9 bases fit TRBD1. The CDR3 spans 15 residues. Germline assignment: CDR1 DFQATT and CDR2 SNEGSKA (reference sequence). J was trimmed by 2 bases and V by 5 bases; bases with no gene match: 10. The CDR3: CSARNTGQGTYEQYF. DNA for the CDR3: TGCAGTGCTCGCAACACGGGACAGGGAACCTACGAGCAGTACTTC.

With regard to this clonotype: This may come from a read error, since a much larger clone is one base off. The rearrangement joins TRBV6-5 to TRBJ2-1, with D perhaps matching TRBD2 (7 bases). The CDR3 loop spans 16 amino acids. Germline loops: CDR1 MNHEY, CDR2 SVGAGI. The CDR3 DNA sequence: TGTGCCAGCAGTTCCGTAGGACTAGGGGGTCGCAATGAGCAGCTCTTC. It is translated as CASSSVGLGGRNEQLF.

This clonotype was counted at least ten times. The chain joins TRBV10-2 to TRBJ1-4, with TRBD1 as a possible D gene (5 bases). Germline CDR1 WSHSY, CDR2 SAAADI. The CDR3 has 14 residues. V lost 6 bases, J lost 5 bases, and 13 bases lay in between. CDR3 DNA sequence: TGCGCCAGCAGAACAGGAGGGGAAAATGAAAAACTGTTTTTT. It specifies CASRTGGENEKLFF.

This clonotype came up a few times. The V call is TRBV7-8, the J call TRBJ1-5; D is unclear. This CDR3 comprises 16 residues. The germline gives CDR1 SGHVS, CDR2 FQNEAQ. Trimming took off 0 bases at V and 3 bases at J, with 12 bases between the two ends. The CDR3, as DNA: TGTGCCAGCAGCTTAGCGAAGCGGGCCCCCAATCAGCCCCAGCATTTT. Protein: CASSLAKRAPNQPQHF.

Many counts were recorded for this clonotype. The CDR3 nucleotides read TGTGCCAGCGGGGAATCGAGAAACAATGAGCAGTTCTTC. It specifies CASGESRNNEQFF. The chain combines TRBV6-5 with TRBJ2-1; D is undetermined. V was cut by 8 bases and J by 5 bases, with 13 bases left in between. The CDR3 sequence is 13 residues long. Germline lookup yields CDR1 MNHEY and CDR2 SVGAGI.

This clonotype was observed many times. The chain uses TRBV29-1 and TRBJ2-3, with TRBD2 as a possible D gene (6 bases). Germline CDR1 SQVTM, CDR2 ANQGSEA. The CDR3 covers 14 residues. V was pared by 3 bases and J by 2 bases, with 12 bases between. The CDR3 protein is CSVEPGGTTDTQYF. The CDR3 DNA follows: TGCAGCGTTGAGCCCGGCGGGACCACAGATACGCAGTATTTT.

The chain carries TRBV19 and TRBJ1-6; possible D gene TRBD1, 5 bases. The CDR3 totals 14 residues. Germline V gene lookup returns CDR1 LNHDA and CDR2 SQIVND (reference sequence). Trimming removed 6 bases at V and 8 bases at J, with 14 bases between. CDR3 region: CASSAGPLDSPLHF. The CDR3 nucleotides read TGTGCCAGTAGCGCGGGACCCCTCGATTCACCCCTCCACTTT.

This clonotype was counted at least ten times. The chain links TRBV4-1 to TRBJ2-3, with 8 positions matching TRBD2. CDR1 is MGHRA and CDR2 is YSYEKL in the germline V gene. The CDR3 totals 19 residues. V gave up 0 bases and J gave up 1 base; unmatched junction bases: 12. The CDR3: CASSQDRGGGTLGTDTQYF. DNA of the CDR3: TGCGCCAGCAGCCAAGACCGGGGGGGCGGGACTCTAGGCACAGATACGCAGTATTTT.

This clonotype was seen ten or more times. The DNA of the CDR3 is TGTGCCAGCAGCCAAGGCAGATCCGGGGAGCTGTTTTTT. Its translation is CASSQGRSGELFF. This sequence joins TRBV14 and TRBJ2-2; D is unclear. This CDR3 is built from 13 residues. V gave up 1 base and J gave up 6 bases, with 6 bases separating them. The germline gives CDR1 SGHDN, CDR2 FVKESK.

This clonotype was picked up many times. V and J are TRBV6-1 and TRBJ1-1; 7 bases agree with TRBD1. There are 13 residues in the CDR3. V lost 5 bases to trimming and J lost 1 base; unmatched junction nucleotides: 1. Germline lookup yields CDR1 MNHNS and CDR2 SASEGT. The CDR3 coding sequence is TGTGCCAGCAGTCGGGACAGGAACACTGAAGCTTTCTTT. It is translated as CASSRDRNTEAFF.

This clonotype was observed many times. CDR3 protein: CASSLWTSTTTGELFF. As DNA, the CDR3 is TGCGCCAGCAGCCTCTGGACTAGCACGACAACCGGGGAGCTGTTTTTT. The chain combines TRBV5-1 with TRBJ2-2, with 8 bases lining up with TRBD2. V shed 4 bases and J 5 bases; nucleotides not matched to a gene: 10. The CDR3 is 16 amino acids. The germline CDR1 and CDR2 sequences are SGHRS and YFSETQ.

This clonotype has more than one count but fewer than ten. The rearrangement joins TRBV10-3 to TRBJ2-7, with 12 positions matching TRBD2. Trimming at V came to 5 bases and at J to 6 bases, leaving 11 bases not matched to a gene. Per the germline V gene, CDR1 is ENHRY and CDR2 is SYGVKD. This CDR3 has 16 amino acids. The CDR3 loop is CAISPTSGGISGEQYF. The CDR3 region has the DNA TGTGCCATCAGTCCAACTAGCGGGGGGATATCGGGCGAGCAGTACTTC.

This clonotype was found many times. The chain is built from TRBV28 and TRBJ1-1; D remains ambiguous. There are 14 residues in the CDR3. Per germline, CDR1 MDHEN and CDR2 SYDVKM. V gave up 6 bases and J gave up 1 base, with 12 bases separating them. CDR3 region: CASSRTAANTEAFF. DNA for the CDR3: TGTGCCAGCAGCCGCACGGCGGCGAACACTGAAGCTTTCTTT.

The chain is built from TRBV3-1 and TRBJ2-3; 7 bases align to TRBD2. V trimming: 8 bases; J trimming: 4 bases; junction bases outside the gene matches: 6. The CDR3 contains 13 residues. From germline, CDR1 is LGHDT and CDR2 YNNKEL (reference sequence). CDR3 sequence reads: CASLGGSADTQYF. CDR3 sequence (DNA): TGTGCCAGCTTAGGCGGGAGCGCAGATACGCAGTATTTT.

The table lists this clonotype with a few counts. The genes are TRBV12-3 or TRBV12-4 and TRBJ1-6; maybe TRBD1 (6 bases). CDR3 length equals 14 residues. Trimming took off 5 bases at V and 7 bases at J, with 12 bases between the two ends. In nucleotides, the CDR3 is TGTGCCAGCAGTCGACAGGTCGGGAATTCACCCCTCCACTTT. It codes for CASSRQVGNSPLHF.

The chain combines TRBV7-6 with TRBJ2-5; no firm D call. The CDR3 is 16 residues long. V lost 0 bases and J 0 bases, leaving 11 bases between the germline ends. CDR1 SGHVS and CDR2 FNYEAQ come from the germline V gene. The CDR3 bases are TGTGCCAGCAGCTTAGCCCCCTCCACTTACCAAGAGACCCAGTACTTC. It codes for CASSLAPSTYQETQYF.

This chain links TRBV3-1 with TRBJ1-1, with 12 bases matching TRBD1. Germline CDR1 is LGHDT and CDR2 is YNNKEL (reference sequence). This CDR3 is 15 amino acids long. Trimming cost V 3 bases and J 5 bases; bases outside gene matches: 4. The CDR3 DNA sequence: TGTGCCAGCAGCCAGTGGGACAGGGGGCGGACTGAAGCTTTCTTT. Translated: CASSQWDRGRTEAFF. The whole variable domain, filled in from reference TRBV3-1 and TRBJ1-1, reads DTAVSQTPKYLVTQMGNDKSIKCEQNLGHDTMYWYKQDSKKFLKIMFSYNNKELIINETVPNRFSPKSPDKAHLNLHINSLELGDSAVYFCASSQWDRGRTEAFFGQGTRLTVV.

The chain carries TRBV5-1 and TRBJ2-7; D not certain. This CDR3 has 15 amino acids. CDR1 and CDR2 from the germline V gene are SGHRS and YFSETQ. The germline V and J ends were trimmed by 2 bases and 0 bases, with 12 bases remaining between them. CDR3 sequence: CASSFTAPGSYEQYF. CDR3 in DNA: TGCGCCAGCAGCTTTACCGCGCCGGGCTCCTACGAGCAGTACTTC.